The 10 T cell receptor beta chains in this list originate from one sample, sequenced in a study of vaccination and CD4 T cells after COVID-19. These receptors lack a known antigen. The Oncomine TCR Beta short-read assay was applied to DNA of cultured CD4+ T cells. From the PCR reads, TCRdb called clonotypes with MiXCR, one entry per CDR3 protein. The table records 13,000 or so distinct CDR3 sequences, 56% of them present only once. The sample's treatment: roughly ten-day PBMC culture with coronavirus spike peptide pools or control peptides (ViraFEST assay). What was sequenced was CD4+ T cells from blood, cultured in vitro. These receptors all stem from a human donor who had recovered from COVID-19.

V is TRBV10-3 and J is TRBJ1-5, with D perhaps matching TRBD1 (5 bases). CDR1 and CDR2 (germline): ENHRY, SYGVKD. The V end lost 6 bases, the J end lost 6 bases, and 12 bases lay between the germline ends. The CDR3 is 13 amino acids. The CDR3 sequence is CAISRDGPQPQHF. The CDR3 DNA reads TGTGCCATCAGCCGGGACGGACCTCAGCCCCAGCATTTT.

The rearrangement links TRBV5-4 to TRBJ2-3; 7 bases align to TRBD2. The CDR3 is 15 residues long. Germline CDR1 SGHNT, CDR2 YYREEE (reference sequence). With 4 bases clipped from V and 1 base from J, the junction kept 6 bases outside the gene matches. CDR3 amino acids: CASSPGLVGTDTQYF. Written as DNA, the CDR3 is TGTGCCAGCAGCCCCGGACTAGTTGGCACAGATACGCAGTATTTT.

The chain combines TRBV6-5 with TRBJ2-5, with D possibly TRBD2 on 5 matching bases. V gave up 4 bases and J gave up 2 bases, with 8 bases separating them. There are 13 residues in the CDR3. In germline, CDR1 is MNHEY, CDR2 SVGAGI. The CDR3 region is CASSSTRQETQYF. CDR3 bases: TGTGCCAGCAGTTCAACTAGACAAGAGACCCAGTACTTC.

This clonotype was counted only a few times. J is TRBJ2-3 and V is TRBV27; 12 bases agree with TRBD2. CDR3 size: 15 residues. The junction had 0 bases not matched to a gene; V was cut back by 2 bases and J by 3 bases. The V gene's germline CDR1 is MNHEY and CDR2 SMNVEV (reference sequence). The chain's CDR3 is CASSLGTSGTDTQYF. CDR3 in DNA: TGTGCCAGCAGTTTAGGGACTAGCGGGACAGATACGCAGTATTTT.

As DNA, the CDR3 is TGTGCCTGGAGAGTCCCGGCGACAGATACGCAGTATTTT. This encodes CAWRVPATDTQYF. The gene calls are TRBV30 and TRBJ2-3, with D uncertain. Looked up from germline, CDR1 is GTSNPN and CDR2 is SVGIG (reference sequence). The CDR3 has 13 residues. The V gene lost 3 bases and the J gene lost 3 bases, with 10 bases spanning the gap.

This rearrangement joins TRBV6-1 to TRBJ1-2; D is perhaps TRBD1 (6 bases). The CDR3 spans 13 residues. Germline lookup yields CDR1 MNHNS and CDR2 SASEGT. V was cut by 7 bases and J by 5 bases, with 14 bases left in between. This CDR3 is CASKDSTFYGYTF. The CDR3 DNA reads as TGTGCCAGCAAGGACAGTACGTTTTATGGCTACACCTTC.

The chain is built from TRBV5-1 and TRBJ2-5; D is uncertain. The CDR3 sequence is 13 residues long. Deletions cut 0 bases from V and 1 base from J, with 4 bases between. CDR1 is SGHRS, CDR2 YFSETQ, per germline. Here the CDR3 DNA reads TGCGCCAGCAGCTTGGTGGCCCAAGAGACCCAGTACTTC. Its protein is CASSLVAQETQYF.

This clonotype is judged medium-sized. The chain recombines TRBV7-8 with TRBJ1-6, with 7 bases identical to TRBD1. V lost 2 bases, J lost 4 bases, and 14 bases stayed unmatched. Germline loops: CDR1 SGHVS, CDR2 FQNEAQ. There are 19 residues in the CDR3. CDR3: CASSLIIRDRKPYNSPLHF. The DNA of the CDR3 is TGTGCCAGCAGCTTAATTATTAGGGACAGAAAGCCGTATAATTCACCCCTCCACTTT.

Sample share makes this clonotype medium-sized. The rearrangement uses TRBV20-1 and TRBJ1-5, with D possibly matching TRBD1 (6 bases). This CDR3 is built from 22 residues. The germline CDR1 and CDR2 sequences are DFQATT and SNEGSKA (reference sequence). Trimming cost V 3 bases and J 1 base, with 34 bases left between them. The CDR3 DNA reads TGCAGTGCTAGTCGCCCTACTGCATACAGGGTGGGGGTATTTTGGAGCAATCAGCCCCAGCATTTT. This translates into CSASRPTAYRVGVFWSNQPQHF.

The rearrangement joins TRBV7-9 to TRBJ1-1; 8 bases match TRBD1. With V trimmed by 1 base and J by 6 bases, 10 bases remained unmatched. CDR3 size: 16 residues. CDR1 is SEHNR and CDR2 is FQNEAQ in the germline V gene (reference sequence). In DNA form, the CDR3 reads TGTGCCAGCAGCTTAGGTGGACAGGGAAATAGGGCTGAAGCTTTCTTT. Protein: CASSLGGQGNRAEAFF.